Following are 10 T cell receptor beta chains from one sample sequenced in a study of cytomegalovirus exposure and HLA in healthy donors. Primers: 60 Vbeta forward and 13 Jbeta reverse. Measured with immunoSEQ multiplex PCR; TCRdb has only the in-frame clones, and not every one. Recorded for this sample: some 200,000 clones. Sample: PBMCs. The receptors here all came from a man younger than 40 in good health and CMV-seronegative.

The chain couples TRBV7-6 to TRBJ2-7; 9 bases fit TRBD1. The J segment lost 6 bases and the V segment lost 5 bases, leaving 14 bases of the junction unmatched. CDR3 size: 16 residues. CDR1 and CDR2 (germline): SGHVS, FNYEAQ. CDR3 bases: TGTGCCAGCAGCCGGGGAACCGGGACAGGGAGACTCGAGCAGTACTTC. Translated: CASSRGTGTGRLEQYF. Full variable domain (missing parts from reference TRBV7-6 and TRBJ2-7): GAGVSQSPRYKVTKRGQDVALRCDPISGHVSLYWYRQALGQGPEFLTYFNYEAQQDKSGLPNDRFSAERPEGSISTLTIQRTEQRDSAMYRCASSRGTGTGRLEQYFGPGTRLTVT.

This rearrangement joins TRBV14 to TRBJ1-5; no firm D call. Germline loops: CDR1 SGHDN, CDR2 FVKESK. This CDR3 region has 15 residues. V lost 0 bases and J 9 bases, leaving 15 bases between the germline ends. CDR3 coding DNA: TGTGCCAGCAGCCAAGATCAGGTCCGAGTGGGGCCCCAGCATTTT. Protein sequence: CASSQDQVRVGPQHF.

V and J are TRBV19 and TRBJ2-7, with D perhaps matching TRBD2 (6 bases). Germline CDR1 and CDR2: LNHDA and SQIVND (reference sequence). V lost 4 bases to trimming and J lost 3 bases, with 22 bases between them. The CDR3 loop spans 17 amino acids. As DNA, the CDR3 is TGTGCCAGTAGTAGACCCGGTGGCGGCGGGATGGGCTACGAGCAGTACTTC. This codes for CASSRPGGGGMGYEQYF.

The rearrangement uses TRBV19 and TRBJ2-1, with 12 bases identical to TRBD2. After removal of 3 bases from V and 4 bases from J, the junction contained 4 bases not matched to a gene. The CDR3 loop spans 16 amino acids. Looked up from germline, CDR1 is LNHDA and CDR2 is SQIVND (reference sequence). CDR3: CASSIGLAGRYNEQFF. The CDR3, as DNA: TGTGCCAGTAGTATTGGACTAGCGGGACGATACAATGAGCAGTTCTTC.

The chain combines TRBV7-9 with TRBJ2-5, with D unclear. CDR1 and CDR2 from the germline V gene are SEHNR and FQNEAQ (reference sequence). V was clipped by 4 bases and J by 5 bases, with 11 bases between them. The CDR3 has 13 residues. CDR3 sequence (DNA): TGTGCCAGCAGCTCAGCGACTTTTGAGACCCAGTACTTC. Amino acid sequence: CASSSATFETQYF.

This sequence joins TRBV28 and TRBJ2-2; TRBD1 might be the D (5 bases). The V end was cut by 4 bases, the J end by 4 bases, with 10 bases between. CDR1 and CDR2 from the germline V gene are MDHEN and SYDVKM. The CDR3 length is 14 residues. The CDR3 DNA is TGTGCCAGCAGTTGGGGAAGGGGCACCGGGGAGCTGTTTTTT. Its translation: CASSWGRGTGELFF.

The chain has TRBV11-2 and TRBJ1-4; 8 positions agree with TRBD1. The CDR3 runs to 16 residues. J gave up 0 bases and V 4 bases, and 4 bases lay outside the gene matches. Per the germline V gene, CDR1 is SGHAT and CDR2 is FQNNGV. CDR3 amino acids: CASSWRQGTTNEKLFF. DNA for the CDR3: TGTGCCAGCAGCTGGAGACAGGGGACAACTAATGAAAAACTGTTTTTT.

The chain joins TRBV7-8 to TRBJ2-3, with unresolved D. The CDR3 consists of 15 residues. Trimming cost V 2 bases and J 2 bases, with 11 bases left between them. Germline V CDR1 and CDR2: SGHVS, FQNEAQ. CDR3: CASSLSLTYTDTQYF. The CDR3 nucleotides read TGTGCCAGCAGCTTATCCCTTACATACACAGATACGCAGTATTTT.

This sequence joins TRBV2 and TRBJ1-1, with D maybe TRBD1 (5 bases). The V end lost 4 bases, the J end lost 5 bases, and 11 bases lay between the germline ends. The CDR3 is 13 amino acids. Per the germline V gene, CDR1 is SNHLY and CDR2 is FYNNEI. CDR3 sequence reads: CASSVLGRTEAFF. The CDR3 DNA is TGTGCCAGCAGTGTTTTGGGGCGAACTGAAGCTTTCTTT.

This chain uses TRBV30 with TRBJ1-2, with 8 positions matching TRBD1. There are 12 residues in the CDR3. Germline values: CDR1 GTSNPN, CDR2 SVGIG (reference sequence). Germline trimming cut 5 bases from V and 8 bases from J; bases unmatched to any gene: 7. The CDR3 protein is CAWDRTGWGYTF. Written as DNA, the CDR3 is TGTGCCTGGGACCGGACAGGGTGGGGCTACACCTTC.